This entry lists 28 T cell receptor beta chains sequenced from one sample in a study of T cells after posttransplantation cyclophosphamide. Libraries were prepared by immunoSEQ multiplex PCR; TCRdb keeps only in-frame clonotypes and omits some of them. The sample contains about 38,000 clones, none of them singletons. Sequencing was done on a sample of PBMCs. The source of these receptors is a man aged 45-60 years in good health, CMV-negative, and a related stem cell transplant donor.

The table lists this clone with many counts. This chain joins TRBV11-2 and TRBJ1-1, with 7 bases that match TRBD1. CDR1 SGHAT and CDR2 FQNNGV come from the germline V gene. The CDR3 runs 15 residues. The J segment lost 3 bases and the V segment lost 2 bases, leaving 6 bases of the junction unmatched. The CDR3 DNA reads as TGTGCCAGCAGCTTAATCGACAGGGATTACACTGAAGCTTTCTTT. This translates into CASSLIDRDYTEAFF.

In its sample, this clone was seen many times. The chain couples TRBV12-5 to TRBJ1-4; 8 bases line up with TRBD1. CDR3 length equals 11 residues. The germline V gene encodes CDR1 LGHNT and CDR2 FRNRAP. The trim removed 5 bases at V and 12 bases at J, leaving 2 bases unmatched. The CDR3 DNA sequence: TGTGCTAGTGGTCCGGGACAGGAACTGTTTTTT. This sequence encodes CASGPGQELFF. Looking up the rest from reference TRBV12-5 and TRBJ1-4 gives the full variable domain: DARVTQTPRHKVTEMGQEVTMRCQPILGHNTVFWYRQTMMQGLELLAYFRNRAPLDDSGMPKDRFSAEMPDATLATLKIQPSEPRDSAVYFCASGPGQELFFGSGTQLSVL.

The chain employs TRBV11-3 and TRBJ2-1; 11 nucleotides line up with TRBD2. CDR3 length: 16 residues. Germline CDR1 is SGHNT and CDR2 is YENEEA. The V and J ends lost 4 bases and 6 bases, in that order; junction bases with no gene match: 8. The CDR3 nucleotides are TGTGCCAGCAGCTCTGGCTCACTAGCGGGAGCCAATGAGCAGTTCTTC. Translating gives CASSSGSLAGANEQFF.

In its sample, this clone was seen many times. V is TRBV7-3 and J is TRBJ2-3; 8 bases are a match to TRBD2. CDR3 length: 14 amino acids. V gave up 10 bases and J gave up 2 bases; unmatched junction bases: 8. CDR1 SGHTA and CDR2 FQGTGA come from the germline V gene. CDR3 residues: CATSLAGNTDTQYF. The CDR3 DNA reads TGTGCCACCTCTTTAGCGGGGAACACAGATACGCAGTATTTT.

The chain carries TRBV20-1 and TRBJ2-1, with D tentatively TRBD2 (6 bases). V lost 3 bases, J lost 8 bases, and 8 bases lay in between. Germline V gene data show CDR1 as DFQATT and CDR2 as SNEGSKA (reference sequence). The CDR3 covers 11 residues. The CDR3 protein is CSASGGHEQFF. The CDR3 DNA reads TGCAGTGCTAGCGGGGGACATGAGCAGTTCTTC.

This clone was detected ten times or more. This rearrangement joins TRBV5-6 to TRBJ2-7, with 8 nucleotides matching TRBD1. After removal of 4 bases from V and 6 bases from J, the junction contained 9 bases not matched to a gene. The CDR3 loop spans 14 amino acids. Germline V gene lookup returns CDR1 SGHDT and CDR2 YYEEEE. In DNA form, the CDR3 reads TGTGCCAGCAGCCCATTAGGACAGGGTGGCGAGCAGTACTTC. Its translation is CASSPLGQGGEQYF.

In its sample, this clone was seen a few times. The V call is TRBV19, the J call TRBJ2-1; possibly TRBD2 for D (6 bases). This CDR3 is 16 amino acids long. Looked up from germline, CDR1 is LNHDA and CDR2 is SQIVND (reference sequence). With 1 base removed from V and 2 bases from J, the gap between germline ends came to 12 bases. The chain's CDR3 is CASSIVSRGTYNEQFF. The CDR3 DNA reads TGTGCCAGTAGTATAGTTAGCCGGGGGACCTACAATGAGCAGTTCTTC.

In its sample, this clone was seen many times. The rearrangement joins TRBV5-1 to TRBJ2-3; possibly TRBD1 for D (5 bases). In germline, CDR1 is SGHRS, CDR2 YFSETQ. Trimming stripped 2 bases from V and 2 bases from J, with 9 bases between. The CDR3 is made up of 14 amino acids. The CDR3 spells CASSFSRDTDTQYF. CDR3 nucleotides: TGCGCCAGCAGCTTTAGCAGGGACACAGATACGCAGTATTTT.

The chain couples TRBV30 to TRBJ1-5, with a weak D call TRBD1 (6 bases). CDR1 GTSNPN and CDR2 SVGIG come from the germline V gene (reference sequence). Trimming pared 5 bases from V and 3 bases from J, leaving 11 bases between. The CDR3 consists of 13 residues. CDR3 region: CAWADSYNQPQHF. In DNA, the CDR3 is TGTGCCTGGGCGGACAGCTACAATCAGCCCCAGCATTTT.

This clone came up many times. This chain uses TRBV7-6 with TRBJ1-5; 9 nucleotides line up with TRBD1. Germline CDR1 and CDR2: SGHVS and FNYEAQ. V lost 0 bases to trimming and J lost 9 bases; unmatched junction nucleotides: 6. The CDR3 length is 15 residues. The CDR3 DNA reads as TGTGCCAGCAGCTTAGCGCGACAGGGGGAGGGGCCCCAGCATTTT. This gives the protein CASSLARQGEGPQHF.

The chain employs TRBV5-1 and TRBJ2-3; 9 nucleotides align to TRBD2. There are 15 residues in the CDR3. Germline assignment: CDR1 SGHRS and CDR2 YFSETQ. The junction had 8 bases not matched to a gene; V was cut back by 3 bases and J by 6 bases. CDR3 protein: CASSSSGGSEDTQYF. The CDR3 DNA sequence: TGCGCCAGCAGCTCCAGCGGGGGGTCTGAGGATACGCAGTATTTT.

This clone was counted between two and nine times. V gene TRBV7-2 combines with J gene TRBJ2-2; weak D call: TRBD2 (6 bases). Germline V lookup: CDR1 SGHTA, CDR2 FQGNSA. This CDR3 has 15 amino acids. Trimming shortened V by 1 base and J by 7 bases, and 13 bases separated the two germline ends. CDR3: CASSLEGWRGGELFF. In DNA form, the CDR3 reads TGTGCCAGCAGCTTAGAAGGATGGAGGGGCGGGGAGCTGTTTTTT.

As concerns this clone: This sample also contains other DNA sequences that code for the same CDR3. The chain carries TRBV5-1 and TRBJ2-1; 9 positions agree with TRBD2. This CDR3 has 16 residues. From germline, CDR1 is SGHRS and CDR2 YFSETQ. The V segment lost 4 bases and the J segment 7 bases; nucleotides outside the gene matches: 12. The CDR3 nucleotides read TGCGCCAGCAGCCCTCCGGGACTAGCAGGAGGGAATGAGCAGTTCTTC. This sequence encodes CASSPPGLAGGNEQFF.

This clone has a count of ten or more. CDR3 bases: TGTGCCAGCAGTTACACCAGGGCCAACTCTGGAAACACCATATATTTT. This codes for CASSYTRANSGNTIYF. This chain links TRBV6-5 with TRBJ1-3; tentatively, D is TRBD1 (5 bases). The CDR3 is made up of 16 amino acids. Germline assignment: CDR1 MNHEY and CDR2 SVGAGI. Trimming took off 2 bases at V and 0 bases at J, with 11 bases between the two ends.

This clone came up many times. The chain employs TRBV6-1 and TRBJ2-3; 8 positions agree with TRBD1. There are 15 residues in the CDR3. With 1 base clipped from V and 2 bases from J, the junction kept 2 bases outside the gene matches. Per the germline V gene, CDR1 is MNHNS and CDR2 is SASEGT. The chain's CDR3 is CASSEGTGHTDTQYF. The CDR3 DNA reads TGTGCCAGCAGTGAAGGGACAGGGCACACAGATACGCAGTATTTT.

This clone showed up many times. The chain couples TRBV4-2 to TRBJ2-6; 9 bases map to TRBD2. With V trimmed by 4 bases and J by 0 bases, 7 bases remained unmatched. Germline CDR1 and CDR2: LGHNA and YNFKEQ. This CDR3 has 18 amino acids. The CDR3 DNA reads TGTGCCAGCAGCCCTCGGGCGGGAGGGAACTCTGGGGCCAACGTCCTGACTTTC. It specifies CASSPRAGGNSGANVLTF.

This clone was picked up many times. The chain links TRBV19 to TRBJ2-7; 7 nucleotides match TRBD2. Trimming at V came to 4 bases and at J to 3 bases, leaving 0 bases not matched to a gene. Germline CDR1 reads LNHDA; CDR2 reads SQIVND (reference sequence). The CDR3 is made up of 12 amino acids. The CDR3 DNA sequence: TGTGCCAGTAGTACTAGCGGCTACGAGCAGTACTTC. Translating gives CASSTSGYEQYF.

This clone was recorded many times. This CDR3 reads CSAEGQGFNGYTF. CDR3 nucleotide sequence: TGCAGCGCCGAGGGACAGGGGTTTAATGGCTACACCTTC. This sequence joins TRBV29-1 and TRBJ1-2, with 10 bases lining up with TRBD1. The ends lost 7 bases at V and 6 bases at J; junction bases unmatched: 8. The CDR3 runs 13 residues. Germline assignment: CDR1 SQVTM and CDR2 ANQGSEA.

This clone showed up many times. The chain couples TRBV7-9 to TRBJ2-7; 8 bases line up with TRBD1. Looked up from germline, CDR1 is SEHNR and CDR2 is FQNEAQ (reference sequence). CDR3 length equals 15 residues. Germline trimming cut 8 bases from V and 1 base from J; bases unmatched to any gene: 10. The CDR3 DNA is TGTGCCAGCGTTAGAAACAGGGGGAATTCCTACGAGCAGTACTTC. It is translated as CASVRNRGNSYEQYF. The full variable domain, in which reference TRBV7-9 and TRBJ2-7 provide the parts outside the CDR3, is DTGVSQNPRHKITKRGQNVTFRCDPISEHNRLYWYRQTLGQGPEFLTYFQNEAQLEKSRLLSDRFSAERPKGSFSTLEIQRTEQGDSAMYLCASVRNRGNSYEQYFGPGTRLTVT.

This clone was seen repeatedly, ten times or more. V gene TRBV5-5 combines with J gene TRBJ1-1; a weak D match, TRBD1 (5 bases). Germline V gives CDR1 SGHKS, CDR2 YYEKEE (reference sequence). The CDR3 sequence is 14 residues long. V shed 6 bases and J shed 3 bases, with 15 bases lying between them. The CDR3 DNA reads as TGTGCCAGCACCTTAACCCCGGGGGACACTGAAGCTTTCTTT. This gives the protein CASTLTPGDTEAFF.

This clone was seen at least ten times. V is TRBV7-9 and J is TRBJ2-7, with D perhaps matching TRBD2 (6 bases). Trimming cost V 8 bases and J 1 base, with 12 bases left between them. The germline V gene encodes CDR1 SEHNR and CDR2 FQNEAQ (reference sequence). CDR3 size: 13 residues. The CDR3 loop is CASGSGRSYEQYF. The CDR3 DNA reads as TGTGCCAGCGGATCAGGGAGGTCCTACGAGCAGTACTTC.

This clone showed up many times. V is TRBV19 and J is TRBJ1-2; D gene uncertain. The CDR3 totals 10 residues. Germline V gene data show CDR1 as LNHDA and CDR2 as SQIVND (reference sequence). Trimming shortened V by 10 bases and J by 4 bases, and 7 bases separated the two germline ends. CDR3: CATRGYGYTF. CDR3 in DNA: TGTGCCACCCGCGGCTATGGCTACACCTTC.

This clone was recorded at least ten times. The V gene is TRBV6-5, the J gene TRBJ1-6; D unresolved. This CDR3 comprises 14 residues. Trimming took 4 bases from V and 0 from J, leaving 4 bases between them. CDR1 and CDR2 (germline): MNHEY, SVGAGI. This CDR3 reads CASSWSSYNSPLHF. The CDR3, as DNA: TGTGCCAGCAGTTGGAGCTCCTATAATTCACCCCTCCACTTT.

Concerning this clone itself: A much larger clone lies one base from this, so it may be a read error. The chain is built from TRBV19 and TRBJ2-3; 9 bases match TRBD2. Germline V gives CDR1 LNHDA, CDR2 SQIVND (reference sequence). The CDR3 totals 13 residues. Germline trimming cut 11 bases from V and 11 bases from J; bases unmatched to any gene: 14. The CDR3 DNA follows: TGTGCCGCCGAGGCGGGAGGGACTCGAGAGCAGTATTTT. Protein product: CAAEAGGTREQYF. Drawing the rest from reference TRBV19 and TRBJ2-3, the complete variable domain is DGGITQSPKYLFRKEGQNVTLSCEQNLNHDAMYWYRQDPGQGLRLIYYSQIVNDFQKGDIAEGYSVSREKKESFPLTVTSAQKNPTAFYLCAAEAGGTREQYFGPGTRLTVL.

This clone was seen ten or more times. This sequence joins TRBV28 and TRBJ2-7, with TRBD1 as a possible D gene (5 bases). CDR1 is MDHEN and CDR2 is SYDVKM in the germline V gene. CDR3 size: 13 residues. V was pared by 7 bases and J by 9 bases, with 19 bases between. The CDR3 loop is CASKFISIGAQYF. CDR3 sequence (DNA): TGTGCCAGCAAGTTTATATCGATTGGGGCGCAGTACTTC.

The chain joins TRBV12-5 to TRBJ2-2; a possible D gene is TRBD2 (7 bases). This CDR3 spans 14 amino acids. Germline V gene sequence: CDR1 LGHNT, CDR2 FRNRAP. V was clipped by 3 bases and J by 3 bases, with 8 bases between them. The CDR3 here is CASGLGGDTGELFF. CDR3 bases: TGTGCTAGTGGTTTAGGGGGGGACACCGGGGAGCTGTTTTTT.

This clone was counted many times. The chain joins TRBV6-5 to TRBJ1-4; no clear D gene. Per the germline V gene, CDR1 is MNHEY and CDR2 is SVGAGI. The ends were cut back, 6 bases at V and 8 bases at J, with 19 bases in the middle. The CDR3 totals 15 residues. Here the CDR3 DNA reads TGTGCCAGCAGCCGAACTCCAACGCACCCCGAAAAACTGTTTTTT. Encoded protein: CASSRTPTHPEKLFF.

In its sample, this clone was seen many times. The chain carries TRBV7-8 and TRBJ1-3; D ambiguous. V was clipped by 1 base and J by 4 bases, with 14 bases between them. CDR1 is SGHVS, CDR2 FQNEAQ, per germline. This CDR3 has 16 amino acids. The CDR3 DNA sequence: TGTGCCAGCAGCTTAGATGTCGGGAATTCAGGAAACACCATATATTTT. It codes for CASSLDVGNSGNTIYF.